These 23 T cell receptor beta chains were all obtained from the same sample, sequenced in a study of cytomegalovirus exposure and HLA in healthy donors. Researchers ran the PCR with 60 Vbeta and 13 Jbeta primers. Libraries were prepared by immunoSEQ multiplex PCR; TCRdb keeps only in-frame clonotypes and omits some of them. The sample consists of 170,000 or so clones, roughly 73% of them appearing once. Source material: PBMCs. The source of these receptors is a woman under 40 in good health and CMV-seronegative.

The chain carries TRBV7-9 and TRBJ1-3; no reliable D call. Trimming stripped 1 base from V and 7 bases from J, with 11 bases between. CDR1 and CDR2 (germline): SEHNR, FQNEAQ (reference sequence). CDR3 length: 14 residues. The CDR3 sequence is CASSLGASSNTIYF. The DNA for the CDR3 is TGTGCCAGCAGCTTAGGGGCAAGCAGTAACACCATATATTTT.

The rearrangement joins TRBV11-1 to TRBJ2-1; 7 positions agree with TRBD2. The CDR3 runs 15 residues. Germline V gene lookup returns CDR1 SGHAT and CDR2 FQDESV (reference sequence). J lost 0 bases, V lost 2 bases, and 1 base had no gene match. This chain's CDR3 is CASSLPGGSYNEQFF. The CDR3 coding sequence is TGTGCCAGCAGCTTACCGGGGGGCTCCTACAATGAGCAGTTCTTC.

The genes are TRBV5-5 and TRBJ1-5; 9 bases agree with TRBD1. J lost 4 bases, V lost 2 bases, and 7 bases had no gene match. CDR1 and CDR2 from the germline V gene are SGHKS and YYEKEE (reference sequence). CDR3 length: 16 residues. The CDR3 region has the DNA TGTGCCAGCAGCTTCAAACCGGGACAGGGTAATCAGCCCCAGCATTTT. Translating it yields CASSFKPGQGNQPQHF.

This chain connects TRBV28 to TRBJ1-3, with TRBD1 identical over 7 bases. There are 15 residues in the CDR3. Germline trimming cut 3 bases from V and 2 bases from J; bases unmatched to any gene: 4. Germline CDR1 and CDR2: MDHEN and SYDVKM. The CDR3 is CASSLGGTAGNTIYF. The CDR3 nucleotides are TGTGCCAGCAGTTTGGGCGGGACAGCTGGAAACACCATATATTTT.

The V gene is TRBV30, the J gene TRBJ2-3; 9 bases line up with TRBD2. This CDR3 spans 15 amino acids. Germline CDR1 is GTSNPN and CDR2 is SVGIG (reference sequence). V shed 7 bases, J shed 4 bases, and the junction held 12 bases outside the gene matches. The CDR3 nucleotides are TGTGCCTTCGCCTGGGCGGGGGGGCATTCAGATACGCAGTATTTT. It yields the protein CAFAWAGGHSDTQYF.

V usage is TRBV18 and J usage is TRBJ2-7, with a tentative D call TRBD1 (5 bases). The germline gives CDR1 KGHSH, CDR2 LQKENI. This CDR3 has 13 residues. V was clipped by 2 bases and J by 1 base, with 6 bases between them. The CDR3 sequence is CASSPAGSYEQYF. The CDR3 bases are TGTGCCAGCTCACCAGCAGGGTCCTACGAGCAGTACTTC. The full variable domain, completed using reference TRBV18 and TRBJ2-7, is NAGVMQNPRHLVRRRGQEARLRCSPMKGHSHVYWYRQLPEEGLKFMVYLQKENIIDESGMPKERFSAEFPKEGPSILRIQQVVRGDSAAYFCASSPAGSYEQYFGPGTRLTVT.

The rearrangement uses TRBV15 and TRBJ1-2; 7 nucleotides line up with TRBD1. V lost 3 bases to trimming and J lost 6 bases; unmatched junction nucleotides: 13. Germline V gives CDR1 LNHNV, CDR2 YYDKDF (reference sequence). CDR3 length: 16 amino acids. The CDR3, as DNA: TGTGCCACCAGCAGCCCCGACAGGGAATTGGCTGATGGCTACACCTTC. Protein sequence: CATSSPDRELADGYTF.

J is TRBJ2-7 and V is TRBV27; 7 bases map to TRBD1. This CDR3 is built from 14 residues. In germline, CDR1 is MNHEY, CDR2 SMNVEV (reference sequence). V dropped 4 bases and J dropped 3; count of bases not matched to a gene: 6. The CDR3 coding sequence is TGTGCCAGCAGTTCCTACGACAGGGACTACGAGCAGTACTTC. This translates into CASSSYDRDYEQYF.

The V gene is TRBV7-9, the J gene TRBJ2-3; weak D call: TRBD2 (6 bases). The CDR3 sequence is 14 residues long. V was pared by 2 bases and J by 2 bases, with 8 bases between. Germline-derived CDR1 and CDR2 are SEHNR and FQNEAQ (reference sequence). CDR3: CASSLSGYTDTQYF. For the CDR3, the DNA is TGTGCCAGCAGCTTAAGCGGGTACACAGATACGCAGTATTTT.

This clone was detected only once. In nucleotides, the CDR3 is TGTGCCAGCAGTTACTCCCTTGGACTAGCAAAGTTCTTC. Translation gives CASSYSLGLAKFF. The rearrangement joins TRBV6-5 to TRBJ2-1; 8 nucleotides match TRBD2. V dropped 0 bases and J dropped 14; count of bases not matched to a gene: 6. This CDR3 contains 13 residues. CDR1 and CDR2 (germline): MNHEY, SVGAGI.

The chain combines TRBV10-1 with TRBJ1-3, with D maybe TRBD1 (6 bases). This CDR3 comprises 15 residues. V was trimmed by 6 bases and J by 10 bases, leaving 22 bases between them. Germline V gives CDR1 WNHNN, CDR2 SYGVQD (reference sequence). The DNA for the CDR3 is TGCGCCAGCAGCCGAAGACGGACAGCTAGCAGTACCATATATTTT. Its translation is CASSRRRTASSTIYF.

The rearrangement links TRBV2 to TRBJ1-5, with no clear D. V was shortened by 2 bases and J by 0 bases, with 8 bases between the two germline ends. The CDR3 consists of 15 residues. Germline CDR1 is SNHLY and CDR2 is FYNNEI. DNA for the CDR3: TGTGCCAGCAGTGAATCGGGTTATAGCAATCAGCCCCAGCATTTT. It yields the protein CASSESGYSNQPQHF.

CDR3 nucleotide sequence: TGTGCCAGCAGCTCGACAAGCTCTGGAAACACCATATATTTT. It is translated as CASSSTSSGNTIYF. The chain links TRBV5-4 to TRBJ1-3; D is unclear. Between the trimmed V and J ends, which lost 3 bases and 0 bases, there was a span of 7 bases. Germline V gene data show CDR1 as SGHNT and CDR2 as YYREEE (reference sequence). CDR3 length: 14 amino acids.

The chain recombines TRBV30 with TRBJ2-7, with TRBD2 as a possible D gene (6 bases). Between the trimmed V and J ends, which lost 0 bases and 12 bases, there was a span of 12 bases. Germline assignment: CDR1 GTSNPN and CDR2 SVGIG (reference sequence). The CDR3 runs 11 residues. The CDR3, as DNA: TGTGCCTGGAGTGTAGGCGGGGCCATGTACTTC. Residues: CAWSVGGAMYF.

In DNA form, the CDR3 reads TGTGCCAGCAGCTTAATTGGGGCAGGTGAAAAACTGTTTTTT. This gives the protein CASSLIGAGEKLFF. The gene calls are TRBV7-9 and TRBJ1-4, with a tentative D call TRBD1 (5 bases). The CDR3 has 14 amino acids. Per the germline V gene, CDR1 is SEHNR and CDR2 is FQNEAQ (reference sequence). V gave up 2 bases and J gave up 7 bases, with 11 bases separating them.

The J gene is TRBJ2-5, the V gene TRBV5-1, with D hard to call. The germline V gene encodes CDR1 SGHRS and CDR2 YFSETQ. Deletions cut 0 bases from V and 7 bases from J, with 13 bases between. The CDR3 is 14 amino acids. The CDR3 DNA reads TGCGCCAGCAGCTTGGACAGTGGAAAGGTGACCCAGTACTTC. It translates to CASSLDSGKVTQYF. Filled out from reference TRBV5-1 and TRBJ2-5, the complete variable domain reads KAGVTQTPRYLIKTRGQQVTLSCSPISGHRSVSWYQQTPGQGLQFLFEYFSETQRNKGNFPGRFSGRQFSNSRSEMNVSTLELGDSALYLCASSLDSGKVTQYFGPGTRLLVL.

V usage is TRBV18 and J usage is TRBJ1-2, with D hard to call. Trimming cost V 0 bases and J 7 bases, with 9 bases left between them. The CDR3 is 13 amino acids. Germline CDR1 is KGHSH and CDR2 is LQKENI. CDR3 loop: CASSPPSRFGYTF. The CDR3 DNA reads TGTGCCAGCTCACCACCGAGTAGATTTGGCTACACCTTC.

The sample holds one count of this clone. V is TRBV19 and J is TRBJ1-5, with TRBD1 as a possible D gene (6 bases). This CDR3 has 13 residues. Trimming removed 6 bases from V and 5 bases from J, with 11 bases in between. Germline V gene sequence: CDR1 LNHDA, CDR2 SQIVND (reference sequence). The CDR3 bases are TGTGCCAGTAGCAAGGACAGAGATCAGCCCCAGCATTTT. Residues: CASSKDRDQPQHF. Together with reference TRBV19 and TRBJ1-5, the CDR3 gives the full variable domain: DGGITQSPKYLFRKEGQNVTLSCEQNLNHDAMYWYRQDPGQGLRLIYYSQIVNDFQKGDIAEGYSVSREKKESFPLTVTSAQKNPTAFYLCASSKDRDQPQHFGDGTRLSIL.

The V call is TRBV27, the J call TRBJ1-1; D is undetermined. The CDR3 has 15 amino acids. Looked up from germline, CDR1 is MNHEY and CDR2 is SMNVEV (reference sequence). Trimming pared 6 bases from V and 4 bases from J, leaving 18 bases between. The CDR3 here is CASRPLTRASTEAFF. CDR3 nucleotide sequence: TGTGCCAGCAGGCCTTTGACTAGGGCGAGCACTGAAGCTTTCTTT.

This clone was detected a few times. The chain combines TRBV10-3 with TRBJ1-1; D remains unclear. The CDR3 totals 15 residues. V lost 0 bases and J 0 bases, leaving 8 bases between the germline ends. CDR1 and CDR2 (germline): ENHRY, SYGVKD. The CDR3 loop is CAISESKPLNTEAFF. The CDR3 nucleotides are TGTGCCATCAGTGAGTCGAAGCCGCTGAACACTGAAGCTTTCTTT.

This clone was seen only once. The chain carries TRBV14 and TRBJ1-1; the D gene is possibly TRBD1 (5 bases). CDR1 and CDR2 from the germline V gene are SGHDN and FVKESK. This CDR3 is built from 15 residues. V was clipped by 3 bases and J by 1 base, with 12 bases between them. CDR3 nucleotides: TGTGCCAGCAGCCATGGAGGGGCTCAGAACACTGAAGCTTTCTTT. Residues: CASSHGGAQNTEAFF.

The chain couples TRBV6-1 to TRBJ1-6, with unresolved D. V dropped 1 base and J dropped 8 bases, with 9 bases sitting between them. Germline-derived CDR1 and CDR2 are MNHNS and SASEGT. The CDR3 has 14 amino acids. CDR3 coding DNA: TGTGCCAGCAGTGAAGGGGCTAAGGATTCACCCCTCCACTTT. Protein sequence: CASSEGAKDSPLHF.

The chain has TRBV6-5 and TRBJ2-1, with 9 bases lining up with TRBD2. After removal of 6 bases from V and 12 bases from J, the junction contained 9 bases not matched to a gene. Germline CDR1 reads MNHEY; CDR2 reads SVGAGI. This CDR3 comprises 13 residues. The CDR3 nucleotides read TGTGCCAGCAGGGCTAGCGGGGCTGGGAGGCAGTTCTTC. The encoded protein is CASRASGAGRQFF.